This T cell receptor beta chain came from a study of T cell responses to AZD1222 COVID-19 vaccine. General observations from the study: Nearly half of spike-specific TCRs reportedly target unmutated variant regions. The donor cohort was predominantly white British with a female majority, and clonal diversity may have been underestimated. Once two AZD1222 doses were given, Spike-specific TCR breadth and depth went up. All repertoire sampling was performed exclusively after the peak T cell response.

Repertoires were generated with immunoSEQ multiplex PCR, while TCRdb's copy carries only in-frame clones and drops some. Among 130,000 to 150,000 clones, 80% to 95% were seen once, and the ten largest hold approximately 3%. Turning to this clone: Its antigen is unidentified. The junction departs from germline at one end; a sequencing error may be responsible.

The germline V gene encodes CDR1 SSHAT and CDR2 FNYEAQ (reference sequence). The CDR3 has 15 residues. V usage is TRBV7-7 and J usage is TRBJ1-4; D is uncertain. This sequence was found in an adult in good health. Source: peripheral blood, taken on day 0 of MenACWY control vaccination. CDR3 amino acids: CASTLPGRANGKLFF. CDR3 DNA: TGTGCTAGCACCCTCCCGGGAAGGGCTAATGGAAAACTGTTTTTT.